These 32 T cell receptor beta chains came from one sample sequenced in a study of T cells in Graves' hyperthyroidism and ophthalmopathy. It was RNA transcripts that yielded the amplified TCR beta CDR3 regions. First-round RT-PCR targeting the TCR CDR3 was performed with the HTBI primer set. TCRdb redid the calling of the multiplex PCR reads with MiXCR, one entry per CDR3 protein. The sample shows under 300,000 distinct CDR3 sequences, about 14% of them seen only once. Source material: blood. These TCRs come from a woman younger than 45 with Graves' hyperthyroidism that later progressed to Graves' ophthalmopathy.

This clonotype appeared many times. The CDR3 DNA follows: TGTGCCAGCAGCGTCCGACTAGCGGGTCTTCCCTACGAGCAGTACTTC. Its translation is CASSVRLAGLPYEQYF. This rearrangement joins TRBV7-2 to TRBJ2-7, with TRBD2 matching over 10 bases. Germline-derived CDR1 and CDR2 are SGHTA and FQGNSA. Losses at the gene ends were 5 bases for V and 2 bases for J; bases not matched to a gene: 9. The CDR3 sequence is 16 residues long.

This clonotype appeared many times. The chain links TRBV27 to TRBJ2-7, with TRBD1 matching over 7 bases. V shed 1 base, J shed 5 bases, and the junction held 14 bases outside the gene matches. The CDR3 runs 17 residues. Germline CDR1 and CDR2: MNHEY and SMNVEV (reference sequence). Here the CDR3 reads CASSLWADGTALHEQYF. CDR3 nucleotides: TGTGCCAGCAGTTTATGGGCGGATGGGACAGCTCTCCACGAGCAGTACTTC.

This clonotype was seen ten or more times. The chain is built from TRBV6-2 or TRBV6-3 and TRBJ2-1; 15 nucleotides line up with TRBD2. Losses at the gene ends were 7 bases for V and 0 bases for J; bases not matched to a gene: 13. The CDR3 sequence is 20 residues long. Germline CDR1 MNHEY, CDR2 SVGEGT. The CDR3 region has the DNA TGTGCCAGCAATCCAAGGTGGACTAGCGGGAGGGGGAGCTCCTACAATGAGCAGTTCTTC. Amino acids: CASNPRWTSGRGSSYNEQFF.

The chain recombines TRBV20-1 with TRBJ2-5; the D is unclear. Germline values: CDR1 DFQATT, CDR2 SNEGSKA (reference sequence). Between the trimmed V and J ends, which lost 3 bases and 1 base, there was a span of 21 bases. The CDR3 is 17 residues long. DNA of the CDR3: TGCAGTGCTAGTAGTGCCAGCAGTGAACAGCCCCAAGAGACCCAGTACTTC. Its translation is CSASSASSEQPQETQYF.

CDR3 DNA: TGTGCCAGCAGTTTTGTTGGGGGACTGAACACTGAAGCTTTCTTT. Protein sequence: CASSFVGGLNTEAFF. The V gene is TRBV28, the J gene TRBJ1-1; tentative D call: TRBD1 (5 bases). Germline V gene sequence: CDR1 MDHEN, CDR2 SYDVKM. The CDR3 extends over 15 amino acids. V was shortened by 3 bases and J by 0 bases, with 11 bases between the two germline ends. Full variable domain (rest looked up from reference TRBV28 and TRBJ1-1): DVKVTQSSRYLVKRTGEKVFLECVQDMDHENMFWYRQDPGLGLRLIYFSYDVKMKEKGDIPEGYSVSREKKERFSLILESASTNQTSMYLCASSFVGGLNTEAFFGQGTRLTVV.

This clonotype has at least ten counts. This chain joins TRBV18 and TRBJ1-5; D uncertain. V was clipped by 3 bases and J by 0 bases, with 9 bases between them. CDR3 length: 15 residues. CDR1 and CDR2 (germline): KGHSH, LQKENI. The CDR3 region has the DNA TGTGCCAGCTCACCCTCGGGGAATAGCAATCAGCCCCAGCATTTT. It encodes CASSPSGNSNQPQHF.

The sample holds many counts of this clonotype. The chain links TRBV7-4 to TRBJ1-6, with D possibly being TRBD1 (6 bases). V was clipped by 5 bases and J by 5 bases, with 19 bases between them. Germline V gene data show CDR1 as SGHVT and CDR2 as SQSDAQ. CDR3 length: 17 residues. The CDR3 loop reads CASSNSRGTRDNSPLHF. The CDR3 DNA reads TGTGCCAGCAGCAATAGCCGGGGGACACGAGATAATTCACCCCTCCACTTT. Drawing the rest from reference TRBV7-4 and TRBJ1-6, the complete variable domain is GAGVSQSPRYKVAKRGRDVALRCDSISGHVTLYWYRQTLGQGSEVLTYSQSDAQRDKSGRPSGRFSAERPERSVSTLKIQRTEQGDSAVYLCASSNSRGTRDNSPLHFGNGTRLTVT.

In its sample, this clonotype was seen many times. This chain connects TRBV2 to TRBJ2-7, with 7 bases identical to TRBD1. CDR3 length: 14 residues. With V trimmed by 0 bases and J by 4 bases, 3 bases remained unmatched. Germline assignment: CDR1 SNHLY and CDR2 FYNNEI. CDR3: CASSEAVTGYEQYF. The CDR3 DNA follows: TGTGCCAGCAGTGAAGCGGTGACAGGGTACGAGCAGTACTTC.

This clonotype was observed a handful of times. V gene TRBV7-6 combines with J gene TRBJ2-1; the D is unclear. This CDR3 comprises 17 residues. V was cut by 1 base and J by 0 bases, with 13 bases left in between. Germline CDR1 SGHVS, CDR2 FNYEAQ. The CDR3 spells CASSLGGGIPSYNEQFF. CDR3 DNA sequence: TGTGCCAGCAGCTTAGGCGGTGGGATACCCTCCTACAATGAGCAGTTCTTC.

The genes are TRBV5-1 and TRBJ1-2; D is perhaps TRBD1 (6 bases). CDR1 is SGHRS and CDR2 is YFSETQ in the germline V gene. The CDR3 contains 14 residues. V was pared by 0 bases and J by 8 bases, with 14 bases between. CDR3 in amino acids: CASSLAQTGRGYTF. The CDR3, as DNA: TGCGCCAGCAGCTTGGCCCAGACAGGAAGGGGCTACACCTTC.

This clonotype was observed many times. This chain uses TRBV20-1 with TRBJ2-3, with TRBD2 as a possible D gene (5 bases). CDR1 is DFQATT and CDR2 is SNEGSKA in the germline V gene (reference sequence). The CDR3 sequence is 17 residues long. The germline V and J ends were trimmed by 2 bases and 3 bases, with 21 bases remaining between them. CDR3 loop: CSARHPQRPRGTDTQYF. CDR3 bases: TGCAGTGCTAGACACCCTCAGCGGCCTCGAGGGACAGATACGCAGTATTTT.

A few counts support this clonotype. The rearrangement uses TRBV20-1 and TRBJ2-2; D might be TRBD2 (7 bases). Germline CDR1 is DFQATT and CDR2 is SNEGSKA (reference sequence). The CDR3 is 14 amino acids. The CDR3 sequence is CSARPGGDTGELFF. As DNA, the CDR3 is TGCAGCGCCAGACCGGGGGGCGACACCGGGGAGCTGTTTTTT.

This clonotype has at least ten counts. V gene TRBV6-1 combines with J gene TRBJ2-3; 11 bases line up with TRBD2. The junction had 4 bases not matched to a gene; V was cut back by 5 bases and J by 6 bases. This CDR3 contains 14 residues. Germline V CDR1 and CDR2: MNHNS, SASEGT. In nucleotides, the CDR3 is TGTGCCAGCAGTCAACTAGCGGGAGCCGATACGCAGTATTTT. Translated, it gives CASSQLAGADTQYF.

There are many counts of this clonotype. The J gene is TRBJ2-1, the V gene TRBV5-1; D remains unclear. CDR1 and CDR2 from the germline V gene are SGHRS and YFSETQ. The CDR3 runs 15 residues. The V gene lost 2 bases and the J gene lost 0 bases, with 9 bases spanning the gap. The CDR3 spells CASSFHPSSYNEQFF. DNA of the CDR3: TGCGCCAGCAGCTTCCACCCGAGCTCCTACAATGAGCAGTTCTTC.

In this sample, this clonotype turned up many times. The CDR3 bases are TGCAGTGCTAGAGATTGGGAAGCGGTGCAGTATTTT. Its translation is CSARDWEAVQYF. The rearrangement uses TRBV20-1 and TRBJ2-3; possibly TRBD2 for D (5 bases). Germline CDR1 and CDR2: DFQATT and SNEGSKA (reference sequence). V lost 0 bases, J lost 11 bases, and 12 bases lay in between. The CDR3 consists of 12 residues.

The chain is built from TRBV2 and TRBJ2-1; unclear D gene. The V end lost 2 bases, the J end lost 8 bases, and 4 bases lay between the germline ends. The germline V gene encodes CDR1 SNHLY and CDR2 FYNNEI. The CDR3 is made up of 11 amino acids. CDR3 nucleotides: TGTGCCAGCAGTGAAAACCATGAGCAGTTCTTC. Its translation is CASSENHEQFF.

This clonotype was detected ten times or more. The chain couples TRBV7-2 to TRBJ1-1, with TRBD1 matching 8 bases. This CDR3 has 15 residues. Looked up from germline, CDR1 is SGHTA and CDR2 is FQGNSA. V lost 7 bases to trimming and J lost 3 bases; unmatched junction nucleotides: 10. The CDR3 DNA reads as TGTGCCAGCACGGTCCAAACAGGGGGGGACACTGAAGCTTTCTTT. Protein product: CASTVQTGGDTEAFF.

This clonotype was recorded a few times. The chain recombines TRBV7-8 with TRBJ2-1; D not resolved. Germline V gene lookup returns CDR1 SGHVS and CDR2 FQNEAQ. Trimming stripped 3 bases from V and 7 bases from J, with 13 bases between. The CDR3 extends over 14 amino acids. CDR3 amino acids: CASSLDQSANEQFF. The DNA of the CDR3 is TGTGCCAGCAGCTTGGACCAAAGCGCTAATGAGCAGTTCTTC.

This clonotype was observed many times. The rearrangement uses TRBV27 and TRBJ2-1; 7 bases match TRBD2. J gave up 4 bases and V 4 bases, and 4 bases lay outside the gene matches. Germline V CDR1 and CDR2: MNHEY, SMNVEV (reference sequence). The CDR3 is 14 residues long. The CDR3, as DNA: TGTGCCAGCAGTTGGACTAGAGAATACAATGAGCAGTTCTTC. Protein product: CASSWTREYNEQFF.

The sample holds many counts of this clonotype. Sequence at one end of the junction differs from germline and may be a read error. The chain joins TRBV14 to TRBJ2-5; D may match TRBD1 or TRBD2 (6 bases each). This CDR3 is 15 amino acids long. CDR1 is SGHDN and CDR2 is FVKESK in the germline V gene. CDR3 in DNA: TGTGCCAGCACCCAAGGGGGGAGTATTCAAGAGACCCAGTACTTC. It codes for CASTQGGSIQETQYF. Drawing the rest from reference TRBV14 and TRBJ2-5, the complete variable domain is EAGVTQFPSHSVIEKGQTVTLRCDPISGHDNLYWYRRVMGKEIKFLLHFVKESKQDESGMPNNRFLAERTGGTYSTLKVQPAELEDSGVYFCASTQGGSIQETQYFGPGTRLLVL.

This clonotype has a count of ten or more. The chain is built from TRBV7-9 and TRBJ2-2, with D perhaps given as TRBD1 or TRBD2 (5 bases each). CDR3 size: 13 residues. Germline V lookup: CDR1 SEHNR, CDR2 FQNEAQ (reference sequence). Deletions cut 10 bases from V and 4 bases from J, with 13 bases between. CDR3 sequence reads: CATFRGRTGELFF. DNA for the CDR3: TGTGCCACCTTTAGGGGACGCACCGGGGAGCTGTTTTTT.

The chain joins TRBV6-2 or TRBV6-3 to TRBJ2-5, with 11 bases aligning to TRBD2. Germline CDR1 MNHEY, CDR2 SVGEGT. Germline trimming cut 2 bases from V and 4 bases from J; bases unmatched to any gene: 3. The CDR3 loop spans 15 amino acids. The CDR3 region has the DNA TGTGCCAGCAGTTACACTAGCGGGAGTAGAGAGACCCAGTACTTC. Its translation is CASSYTSGSRETQYF.

V gene TRBV20-1 combines with J gene TRBJ2-3; 14 nucleotides align to TRBD2. This CDR3 contains 14 residues. Per germline, CDR1 DFQATT and CDR2 SNEGSKA (reference sequence). J was trimmed by 6 bases and V by 6 bases; bases with no gene match: 5. CDR3 DNA: TGCAGTGCCGGGACTAGCGGGAGTGTGGATACGCAGTATTTT. It yields the protein CSAGTSGSVDTQYF.

This clonotype was recorded many times. The chain recombines TRBV5-1 with TRBJ2-3, with D possibly being TRBD2 (6 bases). Trimming shortened V by 3 bases and J by 0 bases, and 14 bases separated the two germline ends. The CDR3 runs to 16 residues. The germline V gene encodes CDR1 SGHRS and CDR2 YFSETQ. Written as DNA, the CDR3 is TGCGCCAGCAGCTCCCGGGCTAGCGCTAGCACAGATACGCAGTATTTT. Protein: CASSSRASASTDTQYF.

This clonotype has ten or more counts. The chain carries TRBV18 and TRBJ2-7; 7 nucleotides line up with TRBD1. The CDR3 sequence is 14 residues long. V lost 4 bases and J lost 2; bases outside the gene matches: 5. Germline V lookup: CDR1 KGHSH, CDR2 LQKENI. The CDR3 loop reads CASSQGQDTYEQYF. The CDR3 DNA follows: TGTGCCAGCTCACAAGGACAGGACACCTACGAGCAGTACTTC.

This clonotype was seen at least ten times. The chain couples TRBV28 to TRBJ2-1; 8 nucleotides agree with TRBD2. Looked up from germline, CDR1 is MDHEN and CDR2 is SYDVKM. The ends lost 3 bases at V and 8 bases at J; junction bases unmatched: 21. The CDR3 is made up of 19 amino acids. The CDR3 DNA follows: TGTGCCAGCAGTTTGTTGGGTAGCGGGACTTTCTGGGGAGTCGATGAGCAGTTCTTC. This gives the protein CASSLLGSGTFWGVDEQFF.

CDR3: CASSPSRGRETQYF. The DNA of the CDR3 is TGTGCCAGCAGCCCCTCCCGGGGACGGGAGACCCAGTACTTC. The J gene is TRBJ2-5, the V gene TRBV14, with D possibly called TRBD1 or TRBD2 (5 bases each). The V end was cut by 4 bases, the J end by 5 bases, with 14 bases between. CDR1 and CDR2 from the germline V gene are SGHDN and FVKESK. The CDR3 runs to 14 residues.

This clonotype was counted many times. The chain uses TRBV6-1 and TRBJ1-5, with a tentative D call TRBD1 (6 bases). Trimming removed 4 bases at V and 2 bases at J, with 6 bases between. This CDR3 has 13 residues. Germline V lookup: CDR1 MNHNS, CDR2 SASEGT. CDR3 coding DNA: TGTGCCAGCAGTGGGACAGGCAATCAGCCCCAGCATTTT. Its translation is CASSGTGNQPQHF.

This clonotype showed up just a few times. This chain's CDR3 is CSARDNTGELFF. The CDR3 DNA is TGCAGTGCTAGAGATAACACCGGGGAGCTGTTTTTT. V is TRBV20-1 and J is TRBJ2-2; D not resolved. The CDR3 contains 12 residues. V lost 0 bases to trimming and J lost 2 bases, with 1 base between them. CDR1 and CDR2 (germline): DFQATT, SNEGSKA (reference sequence).

This clonotype was observed at least ten times. The chain uses TRBV10-3 and TRBJ2-3; D is unresolved. Trimming left V 0 bases short and J 4 bases short, with 5 bases between. Per the germline V gene, CDR1 is ENHRY and CDR2 is SYGVKD. The CDR3 loop spans 13 amino acids. The CDR3 DNA sequence: TGTGCCATCAGTGAGTCCCGCGCAGATACGCAGTATTTT. It is translated as CAISESRADTQYF.

This clonotype has a count of ten or more. The V and J genes are TRBV6-2 or TRBV6-3 and TRBJ2-1; a possible D gene is TRBD1 (5 bases). Germline V gene lookup returns CDR1 MNHEY and CDR2 SVGEGT. This CDR3 is 11 amino acids long. Deletions cut 7 bases from V and 10 bases from J, with 11 bases between. The CDR3 nucleotides read TGTGCCAGCACCCTCGGACACGAGCAGTTCTTC. It translates to CASTLGHEQFF.

This chain links TRBV18 with TRBJ2-7; D might be TRBD1 (6 bases). The CDR3 has 14 residues. Trimming left V 9 bases short and J 5 bases short, with 20 bases between. Germline-derived CDR1 and CDR2 are KGHSH and LQKENI. The CDR3 DNA is TGTGCCAGTTCTACAGGGACCTCCGGGAACGAGCAGTACTTC. This codes for CASSTGTSGNEQYF.